This T cell receptor beta chain is from a study of graft-versus-host responses after intestinal transplantation. Produced via immunoSEQ multiplex PCR; TCRdb's table is partial and in-frame only. The table records roughly 100,000 clones, about 90% of them present only once. CDR3 length: 16 amino acids. Germline assignment: CDR1 SEHNR and CDR2 FQNEAQ (reference sequence). General observations from the study: GvH clones appeared in recipient marrow, some first in ileum or blood.

Regarding this clone: Its target is not known. An end of the junction does not agree with germline; a read error may underlie this.

Sequencing was performed on unstimulated CD4+ T cells sorted from spleen or lymph node cells, taken before intestinal transplant. The receptor comes from a human donor who received an intestinal transplant. The V and J genes are TRBV7-9 and TRBJ2-7, with 9 bases fitting TRBD1. The CDR3 region has the DNA TGTGCCGGCAGCTCATTTCCCCCGGGACAGGGAATTGAGCAGTACTTC. Encoded protein: CAGSSFPPGQGIEQYF. The entire variable domain, with the rest obtained from reference TRBV7-9 and TRBJ2-7, is as follows: DTGVSQNPRHKITKRGQNVTFRCDPISEHNRLYWYRQTLGQGPEFLTYFQNEAQLEKSRLLSDRFSAERPKGSFSTLEIQRTEQGDSAMYLCAGSSFPPGQGIEQYFGPGTRLTVT.